Listed below are T cell receptor beta chains from one sample, sequenced in a study of regulatory T cells in long-lasting Graves disease. TCRdb re-called the multiplex PCR reads with MiXCR, one entry per CDR3 protein. The data show approximately 300,000 distinct CDR3 sequences, approximately 20% seen once. This material consisted of peripheral blood mononuclear cells (PBMCs), taken at new diagnosis, from a patient treated with antithyroid drugs. These receptors were collected from a female donor with Graves disease. CDR3s include the opening cysteine and the closing phenylalanine or tryptophan. D genes are given only for firm matches.

J: TRBJ2-4; V: TRBV28; D: -; CDR3: CASSPRPGREAKNIQYF
J: TRBJ2-1; V: TRBV20-1; D: -; CDR3: CSAEWLDNEQFF
J: TRBJ1-2; V: TRBV30; D: -; CDR3: CAWSVPFETINYGYTF
J: TRBJ2-7; V: TRBV30; D: -; CDR3: CASGINYEQYF
J: TRBJ2-5; V: TRBV3-1; D: TRBD2; CDR3: CASSQDRILAGEQETQYF
J: TRBJ1-1; V: TRBV29-1; D: -; CDR3: CSVTALNTEAFF
J: TRBJ2-7; V: TRBV2; D: TRBD1; CDR3: CASSESGRQGIHEQYF
J: TRBJ2-7; V: TRBV19; D: TRBD2; CDR3: CASRPNAPGTSGKNEQYF
J: TRBJ2-3; V: TRBV20-1; D: TRBD2; CDR3: CSARDPTSGQTGDTQYF
J: TRBJ1-5; V: TRBV19; D: TRBD1; CDR3: CASRQGGSNQPQHF
J: TRBJ1-2; V: TRBV18; D: -; CDR3: CASSPPPWEAFGYTF
J: TRBJ1-3; V: TRBV25-1; D: -; CDR3: CASSMRGSGNTIYF
J: TRBJ2-7; V: TRBV10-3; D: -; CDR3: CAISETGRPSYEQYF
J: TRBJ1-1; V: TRBV9; D: -; CDR3: CASSVSPRASDTEAFF
J: TRBJ2-3; V: TRBV11-2; D: -; CDR3: CASSSNSGDTQYF
J: TRBJ2-1; V: TRBV4-1; D: -; CDR3: CASSPYGSEHNEQFF
J: TRBJ2-7; V: TRBV3-1; D: -; CDR3: CASEGRAYEQYF
J: TRBJ1-5; V: TRBV11-2; D: -; CDR3: CASSTWASYSNQPQHF
J: TRBJ1-1; V: TRBV5-4; D: -; CDR3: CASSATRDTEAFF
J: TRBJ1-4; V: TRBV30; D: -; CDR3: CAWSPWVGREKLFF
J: TRBJ2-3; V: TRBV6-2/TRBV6-3; D: -; CDR3: CASRAGPTDTQYF
J: TRBJ2-5; V: TRBV20-1; D: TRBD2; CDR3: CSAPTSGEETQYF
J: TRBJ2-2; V: TRBV2; D: -; CDR3: CAINKPGAGELFF
J: TRBJ1-5; V: TRBV6-5; D: TRBD1; CDR3: CASSSDRRNQPQHF
J: TRBJ1-6; V: TRBV27; D: -; CDR3: CASSHRTNPNSPLHF
J: TRBJ2-3; V: TRBV3-1; D: TRBD2; CDR3: CASSHGGTSVTQYF
J: TRBJ2-7; V: TRBV11-2; D: TRBD2; CDR3: CASSLEGGSLYEQYF
J: TRBJ2-1; V: TRBV12-5; D: TRBD1; CDR3: CASGLVEGTGLRHEQFF
J: TRBJ2-5; V: TRBV7-8; D: -; CDR3: CASGTQRVPVRQETQYF
J: TRBJ2-1; V: TRBV15; D: TRBD2; CDR3: CATSKGLAGVEQFF
J: TRBJ1-5; V: TRBV20-1; D: -; CDR3: CSARDGVSNQPQHF
J: TRBJ2-7; V: TRBV6-2/TRBV6-3; D: TRBD1; CDR3: CASSDGQGINSEQYF
J: TRBJ2-7; V: TRBV20-1; D: TRBD2; CDR3: CSASVEGAGGLSLGEQYF
J: TRBJ2-3; V: TRBV2; D: -; CDR3: CASRIEEEADTQYF
J: TRBJ2-1; V: TRBV5-1; D: TRBD1; CDR3: CASSWTGNNEQFF
J: TRBJ2-1; V: TRBV20-1; D: TRBD2; CDR3: CSARDTHSGRNEQFF
J: TRBJ1-3; V: TRBV12-3/TRBV12-4; D: -; CDR3: CASSFSFSGNTIYF
J: TRBJ1-4; V: TRBV20-1; D: -; CDR3: CSAIPPGRGKLFF
J: -; V: TRBV5-1; D: -; CDR3: CASSPLAHEQFF
J: TRBJ2-2; V: TRBV4-2; D: TRBD2; CDR3: CASSQRDYAAGELFF
J: TRBJ2-5; V: TRBV20-1; D: -; CDR3: CSASVGREETQYF
J: TRBJ2-2; V: TRBV7-2; D: -; CDR3: CASSSLATGELFF
J: TRBJ1-1; V: TRBV6-9; D: -; CDR3: CASSYWRAMGQNTEAFF
J: TRBJ2-2; V: TRBV29-1; D: -; CDR3: CSVDDNTGELFF
J: TRBJ2-1; V: TRBV29-1; D: TRBD2; CDR3: CSVGPWTSGARDYNEQFF
J: TRBJ2-7; V: TRBV11-2; D: -; CDR3: CASSLTQGTIYEQYF
J: TRBJ1-5; V: TRBV18; D: -; CDR3: CASNHEGRDQPQHF
J: TRBJ1-5; V: TRBV19; D: TRBD1; CDR3: CASLGTGTSRNQPQHF
J: TRBJ2-7; V: TRBV7-2; D: -; CDR3: CASSFGDGYEQYF
J: TRBJ1-2; V: TRBV19; D: -; CDR3: CASSIDTNCGYTF
J: TRBJ2-2; V: TRBV27; D: TRBD1; CDR3: CASSLNRQGQRRLFF
J: TRBJ2-2; V: TRBV12-5; D: -; CDR3: CASGHTSSGHTGELFF
J: TRBJ2-7; V: TRBV28; D: -; CDR3: CASRRQELRPYEQYF
J: TRBJ2-1; V: TRBV7-2; D: TRBD2; CDR3: CASSLAASGSFNEQFF
J: TRBJ2-2; V: TRBV30; D: TRBD2; CDR3: CAWRGLAGVGELFF
J: TRBJ2-5; V: TRBV2; D: -; CDR3: CASSGTGDPETQYF
J: TRBJ2-5; V: TRBV28; D: -; CDR3: CASSGRQSYQETQYF